This entry features one TCR beta chain sequence. Its target antigen remains unknown. Base qualities were left out, and no much larger clone turns up one base away. The sample is drawn from a study of cytomegalovirus exposure and HLA in healthy donors (TCRdb year 2017). For the wider study: An earlier analysis of several hundred of the donors reported 250 to 350 Gb of sequence data and roughly 110 million unique TCR beta sequences from 190 million or so T cells. An early release that covered about 600 HLA-typed donors contained about 290 gigabases of sequencing data and about 84 million unique TCR sequences. The genetic ancestry cluster associated with self-reported Caucasian donors included over 80% of the roughly 360 genotyped donors. The study aimed to test whether signatures of past pathogen exposure could be identified by cataloging public T cell receptors. The T cell repertoires of some 670 subjects were profiled by immunosequencing and related to cytomegalovirus serostatus. A separate validation cohort of about 110 different subjects was used in addition to the 666-subject first cohort. To predict cytomegalovirus infection status, the study brought together high-throughput TCR immunosequencing, statistical association of individual TCRs with disease status, and machine learning. To study patterns of TCR occurrence, a later analysis re-analyzed previously published TCR beta repertoires from more than 550 donors and added high-resolution HLA genotyping. In the later analysis, no new phenotypic data were used to find candidate immune exposures; instead, reliance was placed on TCR beta sequences and their occurrence across donors. To decide whether each TCR beta V gene segment behaved as functional or pseudogenic, an earlier analysis of 587 of the donors relied on high-throughput TCR beta sequencing. Donor age, sex, ethnicity and CMV serostatus were compiled alongside the repertoire data. Genome-wide SNP genotypes for about 65% of the 666 donors were used in a later genetic analysis, which treated that subset as a discovery cohort. All discovery cohort repertoires had been generated on a single sequencing platform. Class I and class II HLA loci were covered by the typing at four-digit resolution. Typing coverage varied by locus: roughly 629-630 donors for A, B, C, DRB1 and DQB1; 522 for DQA1; over 600 for DPA1; approximately 450 for DPB1. Roughly five DR-DQ haplotypes were handled as single units for association and clustering because linkage in the cohort was strong. On average, roughly 250,000 unique TCR beta nucleotide sequences were sequenced per donor among fewer than 500 genotyped donors of the cohort, with roughly a sixth of those sequences being non-productive. Summary of the overall study and its limitations: In vitro tests confirmed that three of the cytomegalovirus-associated TCR beta chains recognize cytomegalovirus antigens. A total of 150 to 200 TCR beta chains were listed by the study as associated with cytomegalovirus. Most TCR sequences were seen in very few donors, while some public TCRs were found in many individuals. This cohort had only TCR beta chains sequenced, and the lack of alpha or paired-chain data limited which features could be detected. CMV serostatus was the only immune exposure information available for the cohort. When HLA alleles, especially DR and DQ, strongly co-occurred, TCR associations were difficult to assign to individual alleles. A later analysis found that TCR association rates varied across HLA loci, with DRB1 alleles showing the most associated TCRs and HLA-C alleles the fewest. V-gene and J-gene trimming of TCR beta chains was associated with a missense DCLRE1C variant in a later genetic analysis, and the association was replicated in an independent cohort. Because counts were too low, about 15 rarely observed V segments, including chromosome 9 orphons, were left out of the earlier analysis of some 600 of the donors. Because the 87-base-pair reads could not distinguish some IMGT-functional V segments, including TRBV6-2 and TRBV6-3, those segments were excluded. A further reported finding was that TCR beta sequences accurately predicted the HLA-A and HLA-B alleles for most subjects in the first cohort. The classifier was reported to diagnose cytomegalovirus status with high specificity and sensitivity in both the original cohort and the validation cohort. Specific HLA alleles were associated with over 15,000 TCR beta sequences at a false discovery rate of 0.05 in a later analysis. Because some donors lacked HLA typing at each locus, the association tests relied only on the typed subset. In a later analysis, several top co-occurrence clusters were reported to appear linked to parvovirus B19, influenza, CMV and Epstein-Barr virus. The presence/absence analyses assumed that sequencing depth was roughly uniform across donors, and that assumption may not be true. In an earlier analysis of roughly 500 of the donors, most TCR beta V segments appeared in productive rearrangements about 87% or about 30% of the time, broadly matching IMGT annotations. The authors suggested that the approach could potentially be extended to other disease states and immunological phenotypes. In a later genetic analysis, fewer N-insertions in productive TCRs were reported among donors in an Asian-associated ancestry cluster than the 666-donor mean. Linkage disequilibrium might explain the correlated functional status among segregating V segments, but an unknown experimental factor could not be ruled out. In a later analysis, HLA-associated TCR beta chains were found to be more clonally expanded and to have lower generation probabilities than equally common non-associated chains. A later analysis found that most CMV-associated TCR beta chains appeared HLA-restricted, with HLA associations seemingly driven largely by CMV exposure. A group of highly shared sequence variants was considered likely to be a technical artifact of the sequencing pipeline.

In total, 600 or so healthy bone marrow donors made up the cohort. At the time of sampling, every cohort member was nominally healthy, though immune exposures that went unrecorded were likely present. The donor tested CMV seropositive, placing the donor among the 250 to 350 seropositive members of the cohort. A peripheral blood sample was provided by each donor, and peripheral blood mononuclear cells were used for TCR beta sequencing. Genomic DNA extraction from the blood cell samples was performed with the Qiagen DNeasy Blood Extraction Kit. Library preparation was by the immunoSEQ multiplex PCR assay. The multiplex PCR relied on a mix of 60 forward primers for TCR Vbeta segments and 13 reverse primers for TCR Jbeta segments. The CDR3 region of rearranged TCR beta genes was amplified from genomic DNA by a multiplex PCR assay. The Illumina HiSeq System was used to sequence the amplified TCR beta libraries as 87-base-pair reads. In the original analysis: A later analysis tallied about 77 million unique TCR beta chains across the 666 repertoires, and about 10 million of those chains were shared by two or more donors. Raw reads were error-corrected and collapsed into unique sequences by a nearest-neighbor algorithm in which closely related sequences were merged to remove PCR and sequencing errors. CDR3 sequences were aligned to IMGT reference sequences to assign V, D and J gene segments. For a sequence to be retained, at least a six-nucleotide match to both a V gene segment and a J gene segment was required. A rearrangement counted as productive if the CDR3 had no stop codons and remained in frame with V and J, and every other rearrangement counted as non-productive. Following IMGT convention, CDR3 was defined as the stretch from the second conserved V-encoded cysteine up to the conserved J-encoded phenylalanine. The earlier analysis of roughly 590 of the donors excluded sequences that lacked an unambiguous match to a single V gene segment. An earlier analysis of a few hundred of the donors called V segments functional above 56.7% productive rearrangements and segregating when the between-donor standard deviation exceeded 5%. To diagnose cytomegalovirus status from the catalog of TCR beta chain sequences, a statistical classification framework was built. In a later analysis, V and J genes were assigned by comparing TCR nucleotide sequences against IMGT/GENE-DB human TR gene sequences. Using the TCRdist pipeline, a later analysis assigned CDR3 sequences along with most-parsimonious VDJ recombination scenarios. In a later analysis, each TCR beta chain was defined by its CDR3 amino acid sequence together with its V-gene family, and reads without a unique V-gene family were excluded. As a way to deal with suspected cross-contamination and a sequencing artifact, a later analysis dropped 640 or so nucleotide sequences that were highly shared and had low generation probability. A later analysis calculated a clonal expansion index for each public chain from normalized within-repertoire ranks of inferred template counts. A later analysis computed generation probabilities with a VDJ recombination model fitted to out-of-frame rearrangements, and checked the results against IGoR. A later analysis scored TCR-TCR, TCR-HLA and TCR-CMV co-occurrence with hypergeometric tests, applying a repertoire-size bias correction to TCR pairs. In a later analysis, false discovery rates were estimated by permuting HLA or CMV assignments 20 times. In a later analysis, co-occurring TCRs were grouped using DBSCAN, with TCRdist sequence similarity added in when clustering inside HLA-allele-positive subsets. Repertoires with fewer than 30,000 or more than 120,000 public chains, plus five repertoires with anomalous nucleotide sharing, were excluded from co-occurrence clustering. TCRdb limited this immuneACCESS table to in-frame rearrangements with V and J called. A share of clones is missing; checked studies link under half to unresolved V genes, and the rest is unexplained. V and J calls and clone size are as listed in that table; D and trimming were resolved from the DNA. This sample comprises 120,000 or so clones, around two thirds of them detected only once. Clones ranked in the top ten supply roughly 8.2% of the sample.

Trimming at the junction amounts to 4 bases on V and 9 bases on J, and the germline ends lie 13 bases apart. For CDR1 and CDR2, the germline V gene lists SGHVS and FNYEAQ. The CDR3, from cysteine to phenylalanine, totals 13 residues. Only the CDR3 portion is preserved as DNA: 39 bases, with reading frame beginning at the first base. The receptor was derived from a woman aged 40 to 50 in good health and CMV-seropositive. The rearrangement combines TRBV7-6 with TRBJ2-1; a tentative D call is TRBD1 (6 bases match). The source material was PBMCs. The DNA sequence is as follows: TGTGCCAGCAGCTCCTTTAGGGGGATTGAGCAGTTCTTC. This encodes CASSSFRGIEQFF.